The source of this TCR beta chain is a study of blood T cell repertoires in COVID-19. Overall study context: PBMCs, B-cell-depleted T cells, or T cells provided the cDNA or gDNA that made up the material.

The CDR3 is 15 residues long. Germline assignment: CDR1 SEHNR and CDR2 FQNEAQ (reference sequence). V dropped 5 bases and J dropped 6; count of bases not matched to a gene: 9. Assay used: immunoSEQ multiplex PCR; TCRdb lists only in-frame clones, some missing. The sample lists some 370,000 clones, about 89% occurring once. The source is a man aged 35-49 years with acute or convalescent COVID-19. The gene calls are TRBV7-9 and TRBJ2-2; 7 bases agree with TRBD1. Source material: peripheral blood. The CDR3 protein is CASSPRTGVAGELFF. For the CDR3, the DNA is TGTGCCAGCAGCCCCAGAACAGGGGTCGCCGGGGAGCTGTTTTTT.